This T cell receptor (beta chain) originates from a study of T cell repertoires in cytomegalovirus infection. Looking at the study overall: Shared public TCR beta signatures pointed to both CMV infection and a matching HLA type.

TCRdb called the reads again in MiXCR, with one record for every CDR3 protein. Of more than 200,000 distinct CDR3 sequences listed, over 8% are singletons. This clonotype was seen only a few times. Its antigen is undetermined. Overall study findings and caveats: CMV-specific TCR beta clonotypes restricted by HLA-C were the ones dominating the ex vivo response.

The sequencing sample was made of PBMCs. This sequence originates from a human donor in good health (CMV status not recorded). Some clones in this sample may be carry-over from other donors' samples.

The CDR3 DNA follows: TGTGCCAGCAGCGTACAGGGAGCCAAAAACATTCAGTACTTC. Translating gives CASSVQGAKNIQYF. This chain connects TRBV27 to TRBJ2-4; possibly TRBD1 for D (6 bases). Per the germline V gene, CDR1 is MNHEY and CDR2 is SMNVEV (reference sequence). This CDR3 is 14 amino acids long. V lost 6 bases and J lost 0, with 9 bases in between.